A selection of T cell receptor beta chains follows, all from one sample in a study of blood T cells in healthy people across ages. TCRdb re-derived calls from the 5' RACE reads in MiXCR, one entry per CDR3 protein. This repertoire shows over a million distinct CDR3 sequences, approximately 59% found once; its top ten account for 5.5% to 8%. The material sequenced was blood. The receptors stem from a man between 18 and 29 years old in good health. Each CDR3 is given with its conserved first and last residue. The order of the fields is D gene, J gene, V gene, clone size, CDR3 protein, CDR3 DNA. A D gene is named only where the DNA matches it firmly. Clone size is given for some rows only: seen once, a few or many times, or a class if the clone is expanded.

NA | TRBJ2-7 | TRBV27 | NA | CASSNIGALYEQYF | TGTGCCAGCAGCAATATAGGGGCACTCTACGAGCAGTACTTC
NA | TRBJ1-3 | TRBV4-1 | NA | CASSQGGAASSGNTIYF | TGCGCCAGCAGCCAAGGAGGGGCGGCTAGCTCTGGAAACACCATATATTTT
NA | TRBJ2-3 | TRBV5-1 | NA | CASSLGDSSTDTQYF | TGCGCCAGCAGCTTGGGCGACTCTAGCACAGATACGCAGTATTTT
TRBD2 | TRBJ2-3 | TRBV7-8 | NA | CASSLLVSGGTDTQYF | TGTGCCAGCAGCTTACTTGTGAGCGGGGGCACAGATACGCAGTATTTT
TRBD1 | TRBJ1-2 | TRBV24-1 | NA | CATSDTGGGSYTF | TGTGCCACCAGTGATACAGGGGGTGGTAGCTACACCTTC
NA | TRBJ2-5 | TRBV20-1 | NA | CSASPWDRRETQYF | TGCAGTGCTAGCCCGTGGGACCGCAGGGAGACCCAGTACTTC
NA | TRBJ2-7 | TRBV10-1 | NA | CASSGRSTEEQYF | TGCGCCAGCAGTGGGCGGTCTACTGAGGAGCAGTACTTC
NA | TRBJ2-5 | TRBV3-1 | once | CASSTPRDAWQETQYF | TGTGCCAGCAGCACCCCCAGGGACGCATGGCAAGAGACCCAGTACTTC
NA | TRBJ2-1 | TRBV20-1 | NA | CSARRGHGYSEQFF | TGCAGTGCTAGACGGGGGCACGGGTATAGTGAGCAGTTCTTC
NA | TRBJ1-5 | TRBV28 | few | CASRDSINQPQHF | TGTGCCAGCAGGGACAGTATCAATCAGCCCCAGCATTTT
NA | TRBJ2-2 | TRBV29-1 | NA | CSVEEAHLNTGELFF | TGCAGCGTTGAAGAAGCACACCTGAACACCGGGGAGCTGTTTTTT
NA | TRBJ1-2 | TRBV4-1 | NA | CASSQFSVDYGYTF | TGCGCCAGCAGCCAATTCTCGGTAGACTATGGCTACACCTTC
NA | TRBJ2-7 | TRBV20-1 | NA | CSARDGTGSINEQYF | TGCAGTGCTAGAGATGGAACCGGGAGTATCAACGAGCAGTACTTC
NA | TRBJ2-1 | TRBV27 | many | CASSFGGALNEQFF | TGTGCCAGCAGTTTTGGAGGGGCCCTTAATGAGCAGTTCTTC
TRBD2 | TRBJ2-1 | TRBV7-2 | NA | CASRPRTSGGYNEQFF | TGTGCCAGCAGACCCAGGACTAGCGGGGGATACAATGAGCAGTTCTTC
TRBD1 | TRBJ2-3 | TRBV20-1 | NA | CSANEGWEQGALTDTQYF | TGCAGTGCAAATGAGGGTTGGGAACAGGGGGCACTGACAGATACGCAGTATTTT
TRBD2 | TRBJ2-1 | TRBV6-5 | NA | CASGSGRLNEQFF | TGTGCCAGCGGTAGCGGGAGGTTAAATGAGCAGTTCTTC
NA | TRBJ1-4 | TRBV20-1 | NA | CSAVQGGNEKLFF | TGCAGTGCCGTACAGGGTGGAAATGAAAAACTGTTTTTT
NA | TRBJ2-7 | TRBV27 | NA | CASSFGDPSYEQYF | TGTGCCAGCAGTTTCGGGGACCCCTCCTACGAGCAGTACTTC
NA | TRBJ2-2 | TRBV15 | NA | CATSRVRGTGELFF | TGTGCCACCAGCAGGGTCCGGGGCACCGGGGAGCTGTTTTTT
NA | TRBJ2-7 | TRBV20-1 | many | CSASPGSSYEQYF | TGCAGTGCTAGTCCAGGGAGCTCCTACGAGCAGTACTTC
TRBD2 | TRBJ2-2 | TRBV27 | few | CASSSSTSGNTGELFF | TGTGCCAGCAGTTCCTCGACTAGCGGGAACACCGGGGAGCTGTTTTTT